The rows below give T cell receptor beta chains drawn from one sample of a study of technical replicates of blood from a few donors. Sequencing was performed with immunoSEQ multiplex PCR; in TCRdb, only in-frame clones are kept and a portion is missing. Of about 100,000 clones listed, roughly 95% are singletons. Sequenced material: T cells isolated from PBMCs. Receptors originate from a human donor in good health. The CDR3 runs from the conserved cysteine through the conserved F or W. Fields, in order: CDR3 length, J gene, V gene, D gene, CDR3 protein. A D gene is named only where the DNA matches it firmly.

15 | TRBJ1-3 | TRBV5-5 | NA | CASSFFTGLGNTIYF
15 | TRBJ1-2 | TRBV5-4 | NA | CASSLFKGVDYGYTF
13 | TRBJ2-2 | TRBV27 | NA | CAVAPVNTGELFF
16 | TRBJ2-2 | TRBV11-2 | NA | CASSLSSGSRSGELFF
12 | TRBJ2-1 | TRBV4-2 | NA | CASSQEGTWQFF
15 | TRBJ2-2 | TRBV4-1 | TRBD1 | CASSQRQGGTGELFF
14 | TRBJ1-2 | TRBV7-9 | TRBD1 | CASSTDRSLYGYTF
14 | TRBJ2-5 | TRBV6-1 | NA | CAYSRERYQETQYF
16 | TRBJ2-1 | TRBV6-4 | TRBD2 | CASSKLAGFSYNEQFF
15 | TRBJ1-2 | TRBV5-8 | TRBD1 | CASSLGQGARDGYTF
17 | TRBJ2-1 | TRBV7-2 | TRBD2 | CASSLAPLAGGYNEQFF
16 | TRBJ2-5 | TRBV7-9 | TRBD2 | CASSLASGGRQETQYF
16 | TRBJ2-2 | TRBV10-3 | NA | CAISELSPGNTGELFF
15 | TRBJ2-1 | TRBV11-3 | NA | CASSLGQGTYNEQFF
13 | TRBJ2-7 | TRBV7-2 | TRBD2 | CASSLGGGYEQYF
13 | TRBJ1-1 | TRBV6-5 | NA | CASSDLGQPEAFF
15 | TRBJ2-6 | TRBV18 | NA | CASSEQSSGANVLTF
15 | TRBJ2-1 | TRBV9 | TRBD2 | CASSVGAGVNNEQFF
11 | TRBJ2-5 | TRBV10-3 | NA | CAISGGETQYF
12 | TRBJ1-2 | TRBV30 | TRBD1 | CAWTRTGYGYTF
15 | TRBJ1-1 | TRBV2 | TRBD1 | CASSIPGQRNTEAFF
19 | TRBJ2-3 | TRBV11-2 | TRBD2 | CASSQLSISGGPDTDTQYF
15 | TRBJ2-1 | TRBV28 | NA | CASSLWGGTGNEQFF
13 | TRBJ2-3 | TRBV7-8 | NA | CASSLALGDTQYF
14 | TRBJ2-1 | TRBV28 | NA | CASSLRAAVNEQFF
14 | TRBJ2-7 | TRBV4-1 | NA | CASSQTGSSYEQYF
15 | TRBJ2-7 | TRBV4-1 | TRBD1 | CASSPIPTGAYEQYF
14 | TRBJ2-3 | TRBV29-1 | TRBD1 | CSSRGTGDADTQYF
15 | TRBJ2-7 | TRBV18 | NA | CASSSGSPTIYEQYF
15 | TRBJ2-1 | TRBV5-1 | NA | CASRLTWSSYNEQFF
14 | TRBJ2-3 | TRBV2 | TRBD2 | CASSVTSGGDTQYF
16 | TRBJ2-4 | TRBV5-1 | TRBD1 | CASSTSPGQGENIQYF
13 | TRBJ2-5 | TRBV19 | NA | CASKGGAWETQYF
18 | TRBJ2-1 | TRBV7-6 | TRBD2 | CASSLRTSGGAVLNEQFF
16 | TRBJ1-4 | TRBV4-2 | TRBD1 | CASSQEQGGGGEKLFF
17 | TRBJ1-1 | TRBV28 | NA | CASSSVWTATTDTEAFF
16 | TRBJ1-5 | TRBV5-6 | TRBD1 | CASSQGGTGYNQPQHF
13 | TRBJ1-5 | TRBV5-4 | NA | CASSNLGGQPQHF
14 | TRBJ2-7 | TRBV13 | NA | CASTIGHQPYEQYF
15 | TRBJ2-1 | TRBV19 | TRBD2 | CASRRAGAPWDEQFF
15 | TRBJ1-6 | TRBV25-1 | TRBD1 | CASSSSGTGNSPLHF
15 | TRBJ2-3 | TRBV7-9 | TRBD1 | CASSLGQGAIQAQYF
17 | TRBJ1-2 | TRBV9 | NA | CASSASPEIDSNYGYTF
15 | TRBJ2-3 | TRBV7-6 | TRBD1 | CASSSQGAGTDTQYF
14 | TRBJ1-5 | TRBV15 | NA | CATSRGDGEQPQHF
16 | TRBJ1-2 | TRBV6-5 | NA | CASSYPGQYTNYGYTF
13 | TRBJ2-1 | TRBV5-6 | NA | CASSLQISEEQFF
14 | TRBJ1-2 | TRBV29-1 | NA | CSGQQGEGNYGYTF
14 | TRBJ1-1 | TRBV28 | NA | CASSFLTMNTEAFF
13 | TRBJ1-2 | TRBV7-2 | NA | CASSLEGGYGYTF
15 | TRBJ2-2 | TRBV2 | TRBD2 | CASSRTSGSSGELFF